Sequencing of this TCR beta chain was carried out in a study of Ad26.COV2.S vaccination and SARS-CoV-2 variants listed by TCRdb under 2021. For the wider study: Vaccine-arm donors came from COV1001, a multicentre, randomized, double-blind, placebo-controlled phase I-IIa trial of Ad26.COV2.S in healthy adults. Investigators remained blinded to trial group allocation during experiments and outcome assessment. A total of 32 samples were included in the TCR-sequenced set, comprising roughly 20 Ad26.COV2.S vaccine recipients, 5 placebo recipients and 8 SARS-CoV-2 convalescent individuals. Trial participants were randomized into five groups of five: low-dose or high-dose Ad26.COV2.S given once or twice, or placebo on both occasions. Sequencing of the TCRbeta repertoire served to evaluate the specificity and breadth of SARS-CoV-2-reactive T cell receptors following Ad26.COV2.S vaccination. Ad26.COV2.S was administered intramuscularly at 5 x 10^10 or 1 x 10^11 viral particles, either as a single shot or as two shots given 56 days apart.

Study-level results and caveats: Non-spike TCR breadth was comparable between vaccine and placebo recipients, consistent with the vaccine containing only spike. The study was not powered to compare responses between vaccine doses or regimens. Ad26.COV2.S recipients had higher spike-specific TCR breadth than placebo recipients (P = 0.0014). After vaccination, substantial breadth of spike-specific CD8+ and CD4+ T cell responses was reported. It was noted by the authors that total T cell responses may have been underestimated by the TCR breadth and depth analyses.

The CDR3 spans 15 residues, from the cysteine through the phenylalanine. The read is trimmed to its CDR3 DNA, 45 bases read in frame from base 1. Here V drops 4 bases and J drops 1 base, and the junction holds 4 bases not matched to any gene. CDR1 and CDR2 were assigned from the germline V gene (reference sequence) as LNHDA and SQIVND. On this clone: What this receptor recognizes is not known. Base quality data are lacking; no much larger clone is found one base away.

The immunoSEQ Assay was used to sequence TCRbeta CDR3 regions. After extraction, genomic DNA underwent amplification by bias-controlled multiplex PCR, followed by high-throughput sequencing. Concerning the study's data processing: To quantify the absolute abundance of each unique TCRbeta CDR3 region, sequences were collapsed and filtered. T cell fraction was estimated by normalizing TCRbeta template counts to usable DNA, which was measured by amplifying reference genes present in all nucleated cells. Repertoire TCRs were annotated as SARS-CoV-2-specific by exact matching of V gene, CDR3 amino acid sequence and J gene to a known reactive TCR set. MIRA supplied the reference SARS-CoV-2 TCR set, which was filtered for enrichment in COVID-19-positive ImmuneCODE repertoires so that public or cross-reactive TCRs were removed. Using the MIRA antigens, annotated TCRs were further analysed by specific ORF or by position within an ORF. Depth was the summed frequency of annotated unique rearrangements, while breadth was defined as annotated unique rearrangements over total unique productive rearrangements. TCR breadth was compared between groups using two-sided Wilcoxon rank-sum tests. The source is immuneACCESS, and TCRdb retained only in-frame sequences with V and J called. Part of the clones is not carried over; for the studies checked, unresolved V genes explain less than half of this, and the remainder is unexplained. V and J calls and clone size come straight from that table; D and trimming were deduced from the DNA. A total of a few hundred thousand clones appear in this sample, about 80% of them only once. Around 7.3% of the sample is taken by the ten largest.

The sample's treatment or condition label, decoded: around 19 received Ad26.COV2.S at low or high dose, single or two shots; five or six received placebo; per-sample allocation not given. For vaccine and placebo recipients, the sequenced repertoires came from samples collected on day 63 after the first injection. Cohort 1b enrolled 20 to 30 adults aged 18-55 years at a single site in Boston, USA, between 29 July and 7 August 2020. Ad26.COV2.S was a replication-incompetent adenovirus type 26 vector expressing a prefusion-stabilized SARS-CoV-2 spike protein from the original Wuhan strain. The chain is encoded by TRBV19 joined to TRBJ1-2, and 9 bases in between align with TRBD1. The source was peripheral blood, collected in a trial of Ad26.COV2.S vaccine versus placebo. This clonotype was sampled from a person between 18 and 65 years old who received the Ad26.COV2.S COVID-19 vaccine or a placebo. The CDR3 sequence is CASSNPGQGNYGYTF. The bases are TGTGCCAGTAGTAATCCGGGACAGGGTAACTATGGCTACACCTTC.